This T cell receptor beta chain was sequenced during a study of T cell responses to AZD1222 COVID-19 vaccine. Across the study: Second-dose recipients at about 4 or about 12 weeks were treated as one pooled group.

Assay: immunoSEQ multiplex PCR; the TCRdb copy retains only in-frame clones and omits some. This table holds about 140,000 clones, 75% to 90% found once. With 1 base removed from V and 3 bases from J, the gap between germline ends came to 16 bases. Per the germline V gene, CDR1 is MGHRA and CDR2 is YSYEKL. The CDR3 runs 17 residues. General study results and limits: Repertoire sampling was restricted to post-peak T cell response timepoints. Recipients of two AZD1222 doses showed rising Spike-specific TCR breadth and depth. The donor group comprised mostly white British people and more females; the analysis possibly underestimated clonal diversity.

Regarding this clone: The antigen is unknown.

The sample consisted of peripheral blood, taken on day 0 of AZD1222 vaccination. This clonotype was obtained from an adult in good health. The rearrangement joins TRBV4-1 to TRBJ2-1; TRBD2 might be the D (5 bases). The DNA of the CDR3 is TGCGCCAGCAGCCAAGCAGTTGGGAGCGGAAGCTACAATGAGCAGTTCTTC. It codes for CASSQAVGSGSYNEQFF.